Listed below are T cell receptor beta chains from one sample, sequenced in a study of CD8+CD57+ T cells in acquired aplastic anemia. TCRdb redid the calling of the reads with MiXCR, one entry per CDR3 protein. This table has about 160,000 distinct CDR3 sequences, approximately 40% appearing once. Sequences were obtained from sorted CD4+, CD8+, or CD8+CD57+ T cells (not recorded which) from PBMCs. Every receptor here comes from a human donor in good health. Each CDR3 is given with its conserved first and last residue. The D gene is left open where the match is weak. Clone size is given for some rows only: seen once, a few or many times, or a class if the clone is expanded.

j_call | d_call | clone_size | v_call | cdr3_nt | cdr3_aa
TRBJ2-1 | TRBD2 | many | TRBV7-9 | TGTGCCAGCAGATCGATAGCGGGCAATACCTACAATGAGCAGTTCTTC | CASRSIAGNTYNEQFF
TRBJ2-1 | - | many | TRBV4-1 | TGCGCCAGCAGCCTGCAATCGGGAGTGGTTAGTGAGCAGTTCTTC | CASSLQSGVVSEQFF
TRBJ2-2 | - | - | TRBV24-1 | TGTGCCACCAGTGGTTTGATAACCGGGGAGCTGTTTTTT | CATSGLITGELFF
TRBJ1-6 | - | once | TRBV20-1 | TGCAGTGCTAGAGTAGGGGATAAGAATTCACCCCTCCACTTT | CSARVGDKNSPLHF
TRBJ1-1 | TRBD1 | - | TRBV12-3/TRBV12-4 | TGTGCCAGCAAACGGACAGGGGGCATGAACACTGGAGCTTTCTTT | CASKRTGGMNTGAFF
TRBJ2-1 | TRBD2 | - | TRBV13 | TGTGCCAGCAGCTTAGGGACCAATCCGGGACTAGCGGGAGGGCCCAGGAATGAGCAGTTCTTC | CASSLGTNPGLAGGPRNEQFF
TRBJ2-3 | - | - | TRBV5-1 | TGCGCCAGCAGCTGGGGGGGCGGGAGAAGCACAGATACGCAGTATTTT | CASSWGGGRSTDTQYF
TRBJ1-2 | - | few | TRBV10-3 | TGTGCCATCAGTGAGTCGGAATCCGCACGAGTCTATGGCTACACCTTC | CAISESESARVYGYTF
TRBJ2-7 | - | many | TRBV7-9 | TGTGCCAGCAGTCCCAACAGCCTCTCCTACGAGCAGTACTTC | CASSPNSLSYEQYF
TRBJ2-7 | TRBD1 | - | TRBV2 | TGTGCCAGCAGTCGAACAACAGGGACAGACGAGCAGTACTTC | CASSRTTGTDEQYF
TRBJ1-1 | - | - | TRBV19 | TGTGCCAGTAGTCGGGGGCTGAACACTGAAGCTTTCTTT | CASSRGLNTEAFF
TRBJ2-1 | TRBD1 | - | TRBV24-1 | TGTGCCACCAGTGCCCAGACAGGGGCCTACAATGAGCAGTTCTTC | CATSAQTGAYNEQFF
TRBJ2-5 | - | - | TRBV25-1 | TGTGCCAGCAGTGAATCGATTCCGCGACAGAGAGAGACCCAGTACTTC | CASSESIPRQRETQYF
TRBJ1-6 | TRBD1 | once | TRBV2 | TGTGCCAGCAGTCTTGACAGGGGAGTGGGGAATTCACCCCTCCACTTT | CASSLDRGVGNSPLHF
TRBJ2-3 | - | few | TRBV13 | TGTGCCAGCAGCTCCGGGGGCGGGAGAAGCACAGATACGCAGTATTTT | CASSSGGGRSTDTQYF
TRBJ1-2 | - | many | TRBV5-6 | TGTGCCAGCAGCCCCCCCGAACGCTATGGCTACACCTTC | CASSPPERYGYTF
TRBJ2-1 | - | - | TRBV20-1 | TGCAGTGCTAGAGGGGTTACCTACAATGAGCAGTTCTTC | CSARGVTYNEQFF
TRBJ1-6 | - | - | TRBV2 | TGTGCCAGCAATGAACAGGGAGGATCTTCACCCCTCCACTTT | CASNEQGGSSPLHF
TRBJ2-5 | TRBD1 | - | TRBV20-1 | TGCAGTGCTCCCGGACAGGCAGCCCAGTACTTC | CSAPGQAAQYF
TRBJ2-7 | TRBD2 | - | TRBV15 | TGTGCCACCAGCAGAGGGGGGACTAGCGGGGGGCCGGGCGAGCAGTACTTC | CATSRGGTSGGPGEQYF
TRBJ2-5 | - | few | TRBV24-1 | TGTGCCACCAGTGACTCCGGTAGGGGATCATCAGAGACCCAGTACTTC | CATSDSGRGSSETQYF
TRBJ1-6 | - | many | TRBV7-3 | TGTGCCAGCAGCTTAGGGGGAAATTCACCCCTCCACTTT | CASSLGGNSPLHF
TRBJ2-7 | TRBD2 | many | TRBV6-1 | TGTGCCAGCAGTGAAGACAGCGGGAGGGCCAAGCAGTACTTC | CASSEDSGRAKQYF
TRBJ2-5 | - | - | TRBV5-4 | TGCGCCAGCAGCCAATACGCTGGGCAAGAGACCCAGTACTTC | CASSQYAGQETQYF
TRBJ2-6 | TRBD1 | many | TRBV5-1 | TGCGCCAGCAGCTTGTCCCCTTACAGGGGGGAGAGTGGGGCCAACGTCCTGACTTTC | CASSLSPYRGESGANVLTF
TRBJ1-2 | TRBD1 | once | TRBV7-9 | TGTGCCAGCAGCGTAATGACAGGGTATGGCTACACCTTC | CASSVMTGYGYTF
TRBJ2-7 | - | - | TRBV10-3 | TGTGCCATCAGTGAATCCGTACACGAGCAGTACTTC | CAISESVHEQYF
TRBJ2-3 | - | many | TRBV15 | TGTGCCACCAGCTCGTTGGGGGCTCGGGATACGCAGTATTTT | CATSSLGARDTQYF
TRBJ2-1 | TRBD1 | many | TRBV10-3 | TGTGCCATCCGGACAGGAGAGCACAATGAGCAGTTCTTC | CAIRTGEHNEQFF
TRBJ1-2 | TRBD1 | - | TRBV10-3 | TGTGCCATCAGTGAGTGGACGGGACAGGGGGTTTATGGCTACACCTTC | CAISEWTGQGVYGYTF
TRBJ1-1 | - | many | TRBV7-2 | TGTGCCAGCAGCCCCTATCGCGAGCTCACTGAAGCTTTCTTT | CASSPYRELTEAFF
TRBJ2-7 | - | many | TRBV19 | TGTGCCAGTAGTATCGGGTCCTCCTACGAGCAGTACTTC | CASSIGSSYEQYF
TRBJ1-1 | - | - | TRBV11-2 | TGTGCCAGCAGTCCCCCTGTCCTCTTATCGGCCGGGAACACTGAAGCTTTCTTT | CASSPPVLLSAGNTEAFF
TRBJ2-4 | - | many | TRBV7-9 | TGTGCCAGCAGCTCACTGGGGCGGGAAGAAAACATTCAGTACTTC | CASSSLGREENIQYF
TRBJ1-2 | - | many | TRBV5-5 | TGTGCCAGCAGCTTGGCAGGGGATCGCGACTATGGCTACACCTTC | CASSLAGDRDYGYTF
TRBJ2-7 | TRBD1 | many | TRBV5-8 | TGTGCCAGCAGCCGTGCGGGACAGGGGACCTACGAGCAGTACTTC | CASSRAGQGTYEQYF